The present T cell receptor beta chain was sequenced within a study of CD8+ T cells in alopecia areata. Study-wide points: With tofacitinib ongoing, many expanded lesional clones persisted in both scalp and blood.

Documented treatment: oral pan-JAK inhibitor, 5-10 mg twice daily. Extracted RNA was reverse transcribed, and the resulting cDNA served as sequencing template. Method: immunoSEQ multiplex PCR; TCRdb's copy keeps in-frame clones and lacks some. Among about 190,000 clones, about three fifths were seen once, and the ten largest hold around 13%. On this clone itself: Its antigen is unknown.

Deletions cut 3 bases from V and 7 bases from J, with 22 bases between. The CDR3 covers 16 residues. Germline values: CDR1 SGDLS, CDR2 YYNGEE. This chain uses TRBV9 with TRBJ1-1; TRBD1 is a possible D gene (5 bases). This clonotype was obtained from a human donor with alopecia areata. The specimen comprised CD8+ T cells sorted from blood, sampled at week 24, from a patient treated with tofacitinib. The CDR3, as DNA: TGTGCCAGCAGCGGGCCGGGGAAAAGAGGGGCTAATGAAGCTTTCTTT. It translates to CASSGPGKRGANEAFF. Together with reference TRBV9 and TRBJ1-1, the CDR3 gives the full variable domain: DSGVTQTPKHLITATGQRVTLRCSPRSGDLSVYWYQQSLDQGLQFLIQYYNGEERAKGNILERFSAQQFPDLHSELNLSSLELGDSALYFCASSGPGKRGANEAFFGQGTRLTVV.